This T cell receptor beta chain was captured in a study of blood T cell repertoires in COVID-19. Across the study: The study drew acute and convalescent COVID-19 samples from the United States, Italy and Spain. T cells, B-cell-depleted T cells, or PBMCs supplied cDNA or gDNA.

Per the original methods: Reference gene primer amplification gave nucleated cell count estimates. Here immunoSEQ multiplex PCR was the method, and the copy in TCRdb shows in-frame clones only, minus some. For V, J and clone size, that table is used; D and trimming come from the DNA. The sample yields about 83,000 clones, about 90% seen once. The germline gives CDR1 SGDLS, CDR2 YYNGEE. This CDR3 has 14 amino acids. The V gene lost 4 bases and the J gene lost 6 bases, with 16 bases spanning the gap. The chain has TRBV9 and TRBJ2-5, with a possible D match to TRBD1 (5 bases). The sample consisted of peripheral blood. This TCR derives from a woman aged 45-65 years with active or convalescent COVID-19. CDR3 protein: CASSPPSGMKTQYF. DNA for the CDR3: TGTGCCAGCAGCCCACCATCAGGGATGAAGACCCAGTACTTC.